This T cell receptor (beta chain) appears in the sequencing data of a study of early T cells in non-severe SARS-CoV-2 infection (dated by TCRdb to the early 2020s). The study in broad terms: Because TCR sequencing was done on bulk RNA from unsorted whole blood, the alpha and beta chains could not be paired.

Paper-wide results and their limitations: VDJdb matching was skewed toward anti-spike CD8 responses and likely underestimated virus-specific expansions, missing private and CD4 specificities.

CDR3 length: 14 amino acids, cysteine to phenylalanine. This entry keeps only the CDR3 DNA: 42 bases, framed from base 1. The V end loses 2 bases and the J end loses 3 bases, and a stretch of 11 bases separates them. Set within a cohort of healthcare workers in London, UK, this nested case-control study involved weekly PCR testing of nasopharyngeal swabs along with blood sampling. Healthcare workers were recruited during the week of the UK lockdown, between 23 and 31 March 2020, and followed weekly for up to roughly 15 weeks. This clonotype was observed a handful of times. Its binding antigen is unknown. No qualities accompany the bases; no much larger clone lies one base away. The receptor library was made with 5' RACE. This sample was sequenced with a NextSeq 500. Unique molecular identifiers were attached to individual cDNA molecules in the TCR library protocol so that sequencing error and PCR bias could be corrected. Both TCR alpha and beta chains were sequenced, and tight co-correlation was observed between alpha and beta sequence abundances in each sample. For the original study's pipeline: Decombinator V4 was used to perform V gene, J gene and CDR3 annotation of TCR sequences. TCRs were defined as expanded if a significant change between any two time points was detected under a Poisson model with p below 0.0001. TCR abundances were normalised to the total number of TCRs sequenced per sample and were expressed as counts per million. TRAV1-2 paired with TRAJ12, TRAJ20 or TRAJ33 defined MAIT TCRs, while TRAV10 paired with TRAJ18 defined iNKT TCRs. VDJdb, accessed 1 November 2021, was searched for CMV, EBV and SARS-CoV-2 annotated TCRs, with TCRs annotated for multiple antigens excluded. In TCRdb, the public reads were trimmed at Q25 with fastp and aligned with MiXCR, with productive beta chains retained. Entries that share a CDR3 protein sequence are merged under the most common genes and DNA. TCRdb, rather than the study authors, made the V and J calls. In all, the sample holds approximately 34,000 distinct CDR3 sequences, and approximately 8.7% of those were seen once. The top ten clones comprise around an eighth of the sample.

The clonotype comes from an adult who was a healthcare worker with PCR-confirmed SARS-CoV-2 infection or an uninfected control (not recorded which). The chain is encoded by TRBV12-3 or TRBV12-4 joined to TRBJ2-7, and perhaps TRBD1 as D gene, on 5 matching bases. The sequenced sample was whole blood, obtained at baseline. This receptor carries the CDR3 CASSLQGQSYEQYF. The DNA reads TGTGCCAGCAGTTTACAGGGTCAGAGCTACGAGCAGTACTTC.